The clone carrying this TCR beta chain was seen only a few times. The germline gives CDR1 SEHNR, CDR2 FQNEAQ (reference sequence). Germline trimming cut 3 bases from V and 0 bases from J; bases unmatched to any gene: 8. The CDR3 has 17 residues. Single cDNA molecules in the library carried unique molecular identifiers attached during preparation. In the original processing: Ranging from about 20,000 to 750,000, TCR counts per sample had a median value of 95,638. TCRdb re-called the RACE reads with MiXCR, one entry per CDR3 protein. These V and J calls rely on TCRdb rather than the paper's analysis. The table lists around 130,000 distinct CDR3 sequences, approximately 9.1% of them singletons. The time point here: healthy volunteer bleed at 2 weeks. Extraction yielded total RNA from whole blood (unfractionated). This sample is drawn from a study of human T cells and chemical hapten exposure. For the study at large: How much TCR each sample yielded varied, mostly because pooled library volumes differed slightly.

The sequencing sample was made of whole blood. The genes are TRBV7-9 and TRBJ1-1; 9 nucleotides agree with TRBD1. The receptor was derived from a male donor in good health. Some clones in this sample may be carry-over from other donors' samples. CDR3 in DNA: TGTGCCAGCAGCTTTCCCACTGGACAGGGGTTGAACACTGAAGCTTTCTTT. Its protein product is CASSFPTGQGLNTEAFF.